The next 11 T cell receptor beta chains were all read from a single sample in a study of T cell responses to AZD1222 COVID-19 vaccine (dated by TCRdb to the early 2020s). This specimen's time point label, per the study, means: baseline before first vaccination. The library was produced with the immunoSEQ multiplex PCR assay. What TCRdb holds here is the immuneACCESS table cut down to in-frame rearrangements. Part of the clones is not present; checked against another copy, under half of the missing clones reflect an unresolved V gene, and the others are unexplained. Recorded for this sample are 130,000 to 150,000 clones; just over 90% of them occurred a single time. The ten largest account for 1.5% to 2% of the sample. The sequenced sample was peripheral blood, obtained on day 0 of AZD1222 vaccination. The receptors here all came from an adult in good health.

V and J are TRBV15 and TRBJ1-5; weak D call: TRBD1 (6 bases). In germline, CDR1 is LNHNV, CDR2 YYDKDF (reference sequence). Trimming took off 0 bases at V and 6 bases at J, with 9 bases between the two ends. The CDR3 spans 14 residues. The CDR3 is CATSRDRGLQPQHF. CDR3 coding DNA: TGTGCCACCAGCAGAGATCGGGGGCTTCAGCCCCAGCATTTT. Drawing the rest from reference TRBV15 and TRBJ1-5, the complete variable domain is DAMVIQNPRYQVTQFGKPVTLSCSQTLNHNVMYWYQQKSSQAPKLLFHYYDKDFNNEADTPDNFQSRRPNTSFCFLDIRSPGLGDTAMYLCATSRDRGLQPQHFGDGTRLSIL.

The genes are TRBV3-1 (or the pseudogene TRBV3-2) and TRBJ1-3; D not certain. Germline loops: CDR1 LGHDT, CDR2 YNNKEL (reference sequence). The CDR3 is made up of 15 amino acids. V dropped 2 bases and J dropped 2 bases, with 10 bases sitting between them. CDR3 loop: CASSQSSHPGNTIYF. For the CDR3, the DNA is TGTGCCAGCAGCCAATCCTCTCATCCTGGAAACACCATATATTTT.

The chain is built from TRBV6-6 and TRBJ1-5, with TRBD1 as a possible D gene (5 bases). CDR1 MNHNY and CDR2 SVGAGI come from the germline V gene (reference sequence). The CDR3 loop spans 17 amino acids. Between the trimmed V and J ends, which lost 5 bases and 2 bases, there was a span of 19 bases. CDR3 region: CASSPLPQGPGNQPQHF. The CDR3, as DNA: TGTGCCAGCAGTCCCTTGCCCCAGGGACCGGGCAATCAGCCCCAGCATTTT.

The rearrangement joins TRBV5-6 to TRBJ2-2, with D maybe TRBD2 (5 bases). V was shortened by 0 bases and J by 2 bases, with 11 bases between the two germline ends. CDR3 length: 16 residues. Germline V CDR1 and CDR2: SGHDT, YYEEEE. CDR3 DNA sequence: TGTGCCAGCAGCTTGGGCCTAGCCTTTAACACCGGGGAGCTGTTTTTT. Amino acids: CASSLGLAFNTGELFF.

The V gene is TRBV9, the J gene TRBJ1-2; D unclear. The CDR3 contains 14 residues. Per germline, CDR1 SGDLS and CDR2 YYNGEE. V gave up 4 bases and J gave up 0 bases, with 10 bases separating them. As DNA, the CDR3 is TGTGCCAGCAGCCCCCGAAGTACTAACTATGGCTACACCTTC. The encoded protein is CASSPRSTNYGYTF.

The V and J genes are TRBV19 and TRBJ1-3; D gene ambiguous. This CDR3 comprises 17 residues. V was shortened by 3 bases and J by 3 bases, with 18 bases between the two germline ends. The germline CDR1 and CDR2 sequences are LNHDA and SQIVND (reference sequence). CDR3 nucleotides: TGTGCCAGTAGTATCTCTGCCCGATCCCCCGGTGGAAACACCATATATTTT. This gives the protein CASSISARSPGGNTIYF.

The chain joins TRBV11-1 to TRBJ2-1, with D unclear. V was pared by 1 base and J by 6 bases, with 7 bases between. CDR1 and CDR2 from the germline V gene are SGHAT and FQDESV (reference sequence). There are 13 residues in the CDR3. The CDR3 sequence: CASSLVSPNEQFF. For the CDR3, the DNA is TGTGCCAGCAGCTTAGTATCCCCCAATGAGCAGTTCTTC.

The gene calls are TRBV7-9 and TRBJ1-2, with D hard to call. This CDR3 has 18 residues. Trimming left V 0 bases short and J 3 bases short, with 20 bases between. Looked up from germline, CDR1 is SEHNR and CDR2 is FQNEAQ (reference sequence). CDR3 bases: TGTGCCAGCAGCTTAGCTTCGGTTTTTGAGGGATCGGACTATGGCTACACCTTC. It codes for CASSLASVFEGSDYGYTF.

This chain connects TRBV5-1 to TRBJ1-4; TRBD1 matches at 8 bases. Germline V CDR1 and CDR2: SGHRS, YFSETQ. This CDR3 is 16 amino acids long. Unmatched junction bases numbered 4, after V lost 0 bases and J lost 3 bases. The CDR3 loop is CASSLGTGGANEKLFF. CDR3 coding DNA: TGCGCCAGCAGCTTGGGTACAGGGGGGGCTAATGAAAAACTGTTTTTT.

The CDR3 loop is CASSQGQGGTGRTGELFF. The CDR3 DNA follows: TGTGCCAGCAGCCAAGGGCAGGGTGGAACGGGAAGGACCGGGGAGCTGTTTTTT. The chain uses TRBV4-2 and TRBJ2-2; TRBD1 or TRBD2 may be the D gene (5 bases each). This CDR3 is 18 amino acids long. V was shortened by 1 base and J by 5 bases, with 20 bases between the two germline ends. Germline V gene lookup returns CDR1 LGHNA and CDR2 YNFKEQ.

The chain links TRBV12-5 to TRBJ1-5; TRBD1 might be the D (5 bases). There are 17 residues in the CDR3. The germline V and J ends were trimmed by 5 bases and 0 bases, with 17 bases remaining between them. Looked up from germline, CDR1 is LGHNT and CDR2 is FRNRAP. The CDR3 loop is CASGPPAGPYSNQPQHF. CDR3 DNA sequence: TGTGCTAGTGGTCCACCGGCGGGACCGTATAGCAATCAGCCCCAGCATTTT.